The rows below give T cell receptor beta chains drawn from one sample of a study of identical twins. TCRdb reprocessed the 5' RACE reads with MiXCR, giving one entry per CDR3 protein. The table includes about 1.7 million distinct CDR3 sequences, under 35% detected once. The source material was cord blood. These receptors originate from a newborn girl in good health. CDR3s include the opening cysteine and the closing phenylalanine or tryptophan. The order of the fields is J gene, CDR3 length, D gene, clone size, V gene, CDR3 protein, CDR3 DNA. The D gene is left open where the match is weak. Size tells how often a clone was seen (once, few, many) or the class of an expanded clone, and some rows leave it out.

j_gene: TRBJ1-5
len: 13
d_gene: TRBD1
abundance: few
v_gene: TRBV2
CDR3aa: CASHKTGGQPQHF
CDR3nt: TGTGCCAGCCACAAAACAGGGGGACAGCCCCAGCATTTT

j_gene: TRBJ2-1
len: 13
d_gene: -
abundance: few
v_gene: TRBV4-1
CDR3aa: CASSQVLVTQQFF
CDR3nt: TGCGCCAGCAGCCAAGTTTTGGTAACCCAGCAGTTCTTC

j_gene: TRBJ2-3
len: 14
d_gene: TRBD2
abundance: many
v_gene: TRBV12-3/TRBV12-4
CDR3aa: CASSFAGGPDTQYF
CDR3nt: TGTGCCAGCAGCTTTGCGGGAGGACCAGATACGCAGTATTTT

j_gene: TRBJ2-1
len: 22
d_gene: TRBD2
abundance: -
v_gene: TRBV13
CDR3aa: CASSLGLSTGLAGGPKINEQFF
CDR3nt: TGTGCCAGCAGCTTAGGCCTATCAACGGGACTAGCGGGGGGCCCTAAGATTAATGAGCAGTTCTTC

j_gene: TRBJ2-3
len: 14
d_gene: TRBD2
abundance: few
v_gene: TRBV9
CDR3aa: CASSVTTSGDTQYF
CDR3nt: TGTGCCAGCAGCGTTACCACTAGCGGAGATACGCAGTATTTT

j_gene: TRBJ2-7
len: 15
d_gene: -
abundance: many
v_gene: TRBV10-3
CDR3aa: CAISEKARSSYEQYF
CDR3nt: TGTGCCATCAGTGAAAAAGCGAGGAGCTCCTACGAGCAGTACTTC

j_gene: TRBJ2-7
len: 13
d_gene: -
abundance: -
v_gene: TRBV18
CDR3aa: CASSPETGLSTYF
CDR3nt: TGTGCCAGCTCACCAGAGACAGGACTATCTACGTACTTC

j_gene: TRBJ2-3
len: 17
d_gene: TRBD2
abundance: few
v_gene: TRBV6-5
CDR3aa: CASSSGTSGGPTDTQYF
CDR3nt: TGTGCCAGCAGTTCCGGAACTAGCGGGGGACCCACAGATACGCAGTATTTT

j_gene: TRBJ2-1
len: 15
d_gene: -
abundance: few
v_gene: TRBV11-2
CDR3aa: CASGSGLSSYNEQFF
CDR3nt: TGTGCCAGCGGATCGGGTTTAAGCTCCTACAATGAGCAGTTCTTC

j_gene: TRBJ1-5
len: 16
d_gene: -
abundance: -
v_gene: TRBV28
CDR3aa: CASSKLIWTRNQPQHF
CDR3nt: TGTGCCAGCAGTAAGTTGATTTGGACCCGCAATCAGCCCCAGCATTTT

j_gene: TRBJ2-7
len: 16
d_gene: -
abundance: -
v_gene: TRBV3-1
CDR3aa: CASSRRTALGLYEQYF
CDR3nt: TGTGCCAGCAGCCGAAGGACGGCCCTCGGTCTTTACGAGCAGTACTTC

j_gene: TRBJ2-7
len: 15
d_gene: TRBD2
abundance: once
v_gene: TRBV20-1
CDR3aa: CSARPSRTRIHEQYF
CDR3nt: TGCAGTGCTCGCCCCTCCAGGACTAGGATCCACGAGCAGTACTTC

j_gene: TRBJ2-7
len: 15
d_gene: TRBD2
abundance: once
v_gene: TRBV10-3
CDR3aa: CAISARAGGGHEQYF
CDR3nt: TGTGCCATCAGTGCCCGAGCGGGAGGAGGCCATGAGCAGTACTTC

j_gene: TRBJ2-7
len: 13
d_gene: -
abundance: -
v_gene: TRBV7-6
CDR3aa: CASSSAQGYEQYF
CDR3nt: TGTGCCAGCAGCTCAGCGCAGGGTTACGAGCAGTACTTC

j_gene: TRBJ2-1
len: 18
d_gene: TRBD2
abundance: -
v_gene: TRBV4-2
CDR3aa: CASSQEGLAAISYNEQFF
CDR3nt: TGTGCCAGCAGCCAAGAGGGGCTAGCGGCTATTTCCTACAATGAGCAGTTCTTC

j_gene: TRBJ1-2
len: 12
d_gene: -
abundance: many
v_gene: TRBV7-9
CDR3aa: CASSLEVYGYTF
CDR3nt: TGTGCCAGCAGCTTAGAGGTCTATGGCTACACCTTC

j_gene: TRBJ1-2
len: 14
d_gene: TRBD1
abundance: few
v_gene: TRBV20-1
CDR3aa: CSASPQTGTYGYTF
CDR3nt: TGCAGTGCTTCCCCACAGACAGGGACCTATGGCTACACCTTC

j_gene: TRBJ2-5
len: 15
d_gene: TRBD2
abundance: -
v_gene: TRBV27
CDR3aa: CASSLRGLARNEQYF
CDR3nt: TGTGCCAGCAGTTTAAGGGGACTAGCGAGAAATGAGCAGTACTTC

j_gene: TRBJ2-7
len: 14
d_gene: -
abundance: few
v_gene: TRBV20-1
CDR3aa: CSAGKGYGSYEQYF
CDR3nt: TGCAGTGCCGGCAAAGGATACGGCTCCTACGAGCAGTACTTC

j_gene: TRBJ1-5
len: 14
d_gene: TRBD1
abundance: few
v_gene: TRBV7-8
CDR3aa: CASSFDRGDQPQHF
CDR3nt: TGTGCCAGCAGCTTCGACAGGGGAGATCAGCCCCAGCATTTT

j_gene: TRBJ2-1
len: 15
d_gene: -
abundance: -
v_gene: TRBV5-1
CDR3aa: CASSAEGQAYNEQFF
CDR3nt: TGCGCCAGCAGCGCGGAGGGCCAGGCCTACAATGAGCAGTTCTTC

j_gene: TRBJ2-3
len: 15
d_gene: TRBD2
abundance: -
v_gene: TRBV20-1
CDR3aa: CSASSGSGDTDTQYF
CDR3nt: TGCAGTGCTAGCTCGGGTAGCGGGGACACAGATACGCAGTATTTT

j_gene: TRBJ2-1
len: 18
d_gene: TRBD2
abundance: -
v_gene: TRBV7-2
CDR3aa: CASSLATRRESYYNEQFF
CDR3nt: TGTGCCAGCAGCTTAGCGACCCGGCGGGAGTCTTACTACAATGAGCAGTTCTTC

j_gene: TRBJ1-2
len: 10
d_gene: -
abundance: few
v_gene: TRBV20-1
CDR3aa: CSAGSQRGTF
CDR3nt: TGCAGTGCTGGCTCACAACGTGGCACCTTC

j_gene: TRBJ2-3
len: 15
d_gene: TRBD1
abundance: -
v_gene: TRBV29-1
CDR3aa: CSVEEGQGETDTQYF
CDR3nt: TGCAGCGTTGAAGAGGGGCAGGGGGAGACAGATACGCAGTATTTT

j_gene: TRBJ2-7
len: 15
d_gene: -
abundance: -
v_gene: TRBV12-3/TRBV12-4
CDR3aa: CASSRNPGEGYEQYF
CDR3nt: TGTGCCAGCAGCCGGAATCCGGGGGAAGGCTACGAGCAGTACTTC

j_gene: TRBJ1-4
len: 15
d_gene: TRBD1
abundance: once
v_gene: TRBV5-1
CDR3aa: CASSHGDRETEKLFF
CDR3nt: TGCGCCAGCAGCCATGGGGACAGGGAGACTGAAAAACTGTTTTTT

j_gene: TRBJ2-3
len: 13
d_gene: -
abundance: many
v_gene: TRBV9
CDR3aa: CASSGLSTDTQYF
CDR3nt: TGTGCCAGCAGCGGTCTCAGCACAGATACGCAGTATTTT

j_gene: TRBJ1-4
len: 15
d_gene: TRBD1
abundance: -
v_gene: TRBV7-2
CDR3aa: CASSLVGDRAGKLFF
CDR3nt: TGTGCCAGCAGCTTAGTAGGAGACAGGGCTGGAAAACTGTTTTTT

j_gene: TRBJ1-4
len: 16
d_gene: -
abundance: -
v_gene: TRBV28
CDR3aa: CASSLTAGTTNEKLFF
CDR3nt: TGTGCCAGCAGTTTAACGGCAGGGACAACTAATGAAAAACTGTTTTTT

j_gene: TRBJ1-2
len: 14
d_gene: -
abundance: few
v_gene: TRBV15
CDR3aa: CATSRDLGNYGYTF
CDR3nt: TGTGCCACCAGCAGAGATCTGGGGAACTATGGCTACACCTTC

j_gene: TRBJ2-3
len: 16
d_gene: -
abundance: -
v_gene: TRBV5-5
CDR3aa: CASSLEGHRGTDTQYF
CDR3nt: TGTGCCAGCAGCTTGGAGGGGCACAGGGGCACAGATACGCAGTATTTT

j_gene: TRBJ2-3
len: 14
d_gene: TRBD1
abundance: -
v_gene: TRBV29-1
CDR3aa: CSVDGTGYTDTQYF
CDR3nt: TGCAGCGTTGACGGGACAGGGTACACAGATACGCAGTATTTT

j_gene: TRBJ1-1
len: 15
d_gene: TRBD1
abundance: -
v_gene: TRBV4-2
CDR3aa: CASSPRTGSGTEAFF
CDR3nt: TGTGCCAGCAGCCCCCGGACAGGGAGCGGCACTGAAGCTTTCTTT

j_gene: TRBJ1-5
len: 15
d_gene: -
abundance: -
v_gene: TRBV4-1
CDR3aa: CASSQQGISNQPQHF
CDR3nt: TGCGCCAGCAGCCAGCAGGGTATAAGCAATCAGCCCCAGCATTTT

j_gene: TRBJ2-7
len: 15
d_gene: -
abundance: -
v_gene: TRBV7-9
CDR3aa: CASSSPRQVSYEQYF
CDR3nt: TGTGCCAGCAGCTCCCCACGACAGGTATCCTACGAGCAGTACTTC

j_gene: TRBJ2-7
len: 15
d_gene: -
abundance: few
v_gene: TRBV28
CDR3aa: CASSLWQGEAYEQYF
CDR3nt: TGTGCCAGCAGTTTATGGCAGGGGGAGGCGTACGAGCAGTACTTC

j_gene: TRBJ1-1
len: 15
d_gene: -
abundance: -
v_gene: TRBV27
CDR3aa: CASSQRTAMNTEAFF
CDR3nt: TGTGCCAGCAGTCAACGGACAGCGATGAACACTGAAGCTTTCTTT